What follows are 21 T cell receptor beta chains derived from one specimen sequenced in a study of PD-1 blockade in classical Hodgkin lymphoma. Assay used: immunoSEQ multiplex PCR; TCRdb lists only in-frame clones, some missing. The sample contains fewer than 30,000 clones, around four fifths of which appear only once. Each patient's relapse followed autologous stem cell transplantation, and brentuximab vedotin exposure varied. This material consisted of peripheral blood mononuclear cells (PBMCs), taken before the second cycle of nivolumab. The receptors stem from a human donor with classical Hodgkin lymphoma.

The V call is TRBV7-2, the J call TRBJ2-7, with D hard to call. Germline-derived CDR1 and CDR2 are SGHTA and FQGNSA. V was cut by 3 bases and J by 5 bases, with 8 bases left in between. The CDR3 length is 12 residues. CDR3 sequence reads: CASSFGWNEQYF. CDR3 DNA sequence: TGTGCCAGCAGCTTCGGCTGGAACGAGCAGTACTTC.

This chain joins TRBV20-1 and TRBJ2-5; D gene unclear. This CDR3 has 11 residues. Trimming removed 5 bases at V and 5 bases at J, with 9 bases between. The germline gives CDR1 DFQATT, CDR2 SNEGSKA (reference sequence). The CDR3 reads CSAGWAETQYF. DNA of the CDR3: TGCAGTGCTGGATGGGCGGAGACCCAGTACTTC.

This chain connects TRBV2 to TRBJ1-2, with D unresolved. Germline assignment: CDR1 SNHLY and CDR2 FYNNEI. Trimming removed 1 base from V and 5 bases from J, with 11 bases in between. The CDR3 sequence is 14 residues long. As DNA, the CDR3 is TGTGCCAGCAGTGAAGGAGCGGTAGGATATGGCTACACCTTC. It encodes CASSEGAVGYGYTF.

The chain has TRBV29-1 and TRBJ1-2; no reliable D call. This CDR3 has 15 residues. Per the germline V gene, CDR1 is SQVTM and CDR2 is ANQGSEA. Trimming left V 0 bases short and J 3 bases short, with 14 bases between. For the CDR3, the DNA is TGCAGCGTTGAAGATGAAGGGTTTCGGTACTATGGCTACACCTTC. It is translated as CSVEDEGFRYYGYTF.

This sequence joins TRBV28 and TRBJ1-2; tentative D call: TRBD1 (5 bases). CDR3 size: 13 residues. V was pared by 6 bases and J by 2 bases, with 10 bases between. CDR1 and CDR2 from the germline V gene are MDHEN and SYDVKM. CDR3 in amino acids: CASSKDRNYGYTF. The CDR3 DNA is TGTGCCAGCAGCAAAGACAGAAACTATGGCTACACCTTC.

This chain uses TRBV15 with TRBJ2-5; no definite D call. The J call may not be correct, given that the DNA end is closer to TRBJ2-7. The germline V gene has CDR1 LNHNV and CDR2 YYDKDF (reference sequence). The CDR3 has 14 amino acids. CDR3 sequence (DNA): TGTGCCACCAGTAAAGGTAGGAGAAGCAACGAGCAGTACTTC. This translates into CATSKGRRSNEQYF.

The chain carries TRBV7-2 and TRBJ2-5; D remains ambiguous. Deletions cut 3 bases from V and 5 bases from J, with 25 bases between. The CDR3 spans 18 residues. CDR1 SGHTA and CDR2 FQGNSA come from the germline V gene. CDR3: CASSFRPSPGVMEETQYF. Written as DNA, the CDR3 is TGTGCCAGCAGCTTTAGGCCTAGTCCCGGAGTTATGGAGGAGACCCAGTACTTC. The full variable domain, rest sourced from reference TRBV7-2 and TRBJ2-5, is GAGVSQSPSNKVTEKGKDVELRCDPISGHTALYWYRQSLGQGLEFLIYFQGNSAPDKSGLPSDRFSAERTGGSVSTLTIQRTQQEDSAVYLCASSFRPSPGVMEETQYFGPGTRLLVL.

The V call is TRBV4-3, the J call TRBJ2-7; 12 bases align to TRBD2. The CDR3 is made up of 15 amino acids. Trimming took 0 bases from V and 7 from J; bases not matched to a gene: 4. Per the germline V gene, CDR1 is LGHNA and CDR2 is YSLEER. The CDR3 region has the DNA TGCGCCAGCAGCCAAGATGCGCTAGCGGGAGGGGAGCAGTACTTC. Protein product: CASSQDALAGGEQYF.

The rearrangement uses TRBV27 and TRBJ2-3; D is perhaps TRBD1 (6 bases). Trimming took off 3 bases at V and 6 bases at J, with 10 bases between the two ends. Germline CDR1 reads MNHEY; CDR2 reads SMNVEV (reference sequence). The CDR3 runs 13 residues. The CDR3 loop reads CASSLGAYDTQYF. CDR3 in DNA: TGTGCCAGCAGTTTGGGGGCATACGATACGCAGTATTTT.

V and J are TRBV6-5 and TRBJ1-5; weak D call: TRBD1 (5 bases). Deletions cut 6 bases from V and 5 bases from J, with 11 bases between. Germline assignment: CDR1 MNHEY and CDR2 SVGAGI. This CDR3 comprises 13 residues. The CDR3 coding sequence is TGTGCCAGCAGAGGGACTTTGGATCAGCCCCAGCATTTT. This translates into CASRGTLDQPQHF.

This clone was seen a few times. The chain couples TRBV7-9 to TRBJ1-1, with D uncertain. The V gene's germline CDR1 is SEHNR and CDR2 FQNEAQ (reference sequence). V lost 5 bases to trimming and J lost 5 bases, with 12 bases between them. This CDR3 has 13 amino acids. DNA for the CDR3: TGTGCCAGCAGCCCGAGAGTGGGAACTGAAGCTTTCTTT. Amino acids: CASSPRVGTEAFF.

The chain uses TRBV28 and TRBJ2-7; tentatively, D is TRBD1 or TRBD2 (5 bases each). CDR1 and CDR2 from the germline V gene are MDHEN and SYDVKM. Trimming took off 3 bases at V and 3 bases at J, with 9 bases between the two ends. There are 13 residues in the CDR3. The CDR3 bases are TGTGCCAGCAGTTTTGGGGCGGGCTACGAGCAGTACTTC. Translated: CASSFGAGYEQYF. Looking up the rest from reference TRBV28 and TRBJ2-7 gives the full variable domain: DVKVTQSSRYLVKRTGEKVFLECVQDMDHENMFWYRQDPGLGLRLIYFSYDVKMKEKGDIPEGYSVSREKKERFSLILESASTNQTSMYLCASSFGAGYEQYFGPGTRLTVT.

CDR3 sequence reads: CASSGGRHMNTEAFF. The CDR3 DNA sequence: TGCGCCAGCAGTGGGGGACGGCACATGAACACTGAAGCTTTCTTT. The chain has TRBV10-2 and TRBJ1-1; the D gene is possibly TRBD1 (5 bases). The germline CDR1 and CDR2 sequences are WSHSY and SAAADI. The CDR3 spans 15 residues. Deletions cut 4 bases from V and 0 bases from J, with 12 bases between.

This sequence joins TRBV28 and TRBJ1-1; D not certain. V lost 0 bases, J lost 7 bases, and 6 bases lay in between. Germline CDR1 and CDR2: MDHEN and SYDVKM. The CDR3 length is 12 residues. In nucleotides, the CDR3 is TGTGCCAGCAGTTTATGGGGAAGTGAAGCTTTCTTT. Protein: CASSLWGSEAFF.

This rearrangement joins TRBV19 to TRBJ1-5; TRBD1 agrees at 7 bases. After removal of 11 bases from V and 1 base from J, the junction contained 11 bases not matched to a gene. CDR3 length equals 15 residues. Germline V lookup: CDR1 LNHDA, CDR2 SQIVND (reference sequence). CDR3 sequence reads: CAVGQVPESNQPQHF. CDR3 nucleotide sequence: TGTGCCGTCGGACAGGTTCCAGAAAGCAATCAGCCCCAGCATTTT.

The genes are TRBV11-2 and TRBJ1-1, with D possibly matching TRBD1 (5 bases). V gave up 5 bases and J gave up 8 bases, with 12 bases separating them. Germline V CDR1 and CDR2: SGHAT, FQNNGV. The CDR3 totals 12 residues. CDR3 sequence (DNA): TGTGCCAGCAGCCGGACTGGGGCGGAAGCTTTCTTT. Its protein is CASSRTGAEAFF.

This clone was seen only a few times. CDR3 sequence: CASSQIRVQGNYGYTF. The CDR3 DNA reads as TGTGCCAGCAGCCAGATTCGGGTGCAGGGGAACTATGGCTACACCTTC. The chain employs TRBV11-2 and TRBJ1-2; tentatively, D is TRBD1 (6 bases). V was trimmed by 5 bases and J by 2 bases, leaving 18 bases between them. Germline values: CDR1 SGHAT, CDR2 FQNNGV. The CDR3 runs 16 residues.

The chain has TRBV11-3 and TRBJ1-1; no clear D gene. The ends were cut back, 1 base at V and 3 bases at J, with 9 bases in the middle. CDR1 and CDR2 from the germline V gene are SGHNT and YENEEA. This CDR3 is built from 14 residues. The CDR3 DNA follows: TGTGCCAGCAGCTTAGTTGGGGAGGACACTGAAGCTTTCTTT. This translates into CASSLVGEDTEAFF.

The rearrangement uses TRBV9 and TRBJ2-7, with 11 bases that match TRBD1. This CDR3 region has 14 residues. V shed 3 bases, J shed 6 bases, and the junction held 5 bases outside the gene matches. Germline lookup yields CDR1 SGDLS and CDR2 YYNGEE. The CDR3 nucleotides read TGTGCCAGCAGCGGGGGACAGGGGGAAGCCGAGCAGTACTTC. This sequence encodes CASSGGQGEAEQYF.

The rearrangement links TRBV9 to TRBJ2-4; either TRBD1 or TRBD2 may supply D (6 bases each). V lost 3 bases and J 7 bases, leaving 14 bases between the germline ends. CDR1 SGDLS and CDR2 YYNGEE come from the germline V gene. CDR3 length: 14 residues. The DNA for the CDR3 is TGTGCCAGCAGCGGGCCAACAGGGAGGAACATTCAGTACTTC. This translates into CASSGPTGRNIQYF.

The J gene is TRBJ1-6, the V gene TRBV7-2; D is unresolved. Germline values: CDR1 SGHTA, CDR2 FQGNSA. The V end lost 1 base, the J end lost 14 bases, and 12 bases lay between the germline ends. This CDR3 is 13 amino acids long. This CDR3 reads CASSLDRPRSLHF. DNA for the CDR3: TGTGCCAGCAGCTTAGACCGCCCTAGGTCCCTCCACTTT.